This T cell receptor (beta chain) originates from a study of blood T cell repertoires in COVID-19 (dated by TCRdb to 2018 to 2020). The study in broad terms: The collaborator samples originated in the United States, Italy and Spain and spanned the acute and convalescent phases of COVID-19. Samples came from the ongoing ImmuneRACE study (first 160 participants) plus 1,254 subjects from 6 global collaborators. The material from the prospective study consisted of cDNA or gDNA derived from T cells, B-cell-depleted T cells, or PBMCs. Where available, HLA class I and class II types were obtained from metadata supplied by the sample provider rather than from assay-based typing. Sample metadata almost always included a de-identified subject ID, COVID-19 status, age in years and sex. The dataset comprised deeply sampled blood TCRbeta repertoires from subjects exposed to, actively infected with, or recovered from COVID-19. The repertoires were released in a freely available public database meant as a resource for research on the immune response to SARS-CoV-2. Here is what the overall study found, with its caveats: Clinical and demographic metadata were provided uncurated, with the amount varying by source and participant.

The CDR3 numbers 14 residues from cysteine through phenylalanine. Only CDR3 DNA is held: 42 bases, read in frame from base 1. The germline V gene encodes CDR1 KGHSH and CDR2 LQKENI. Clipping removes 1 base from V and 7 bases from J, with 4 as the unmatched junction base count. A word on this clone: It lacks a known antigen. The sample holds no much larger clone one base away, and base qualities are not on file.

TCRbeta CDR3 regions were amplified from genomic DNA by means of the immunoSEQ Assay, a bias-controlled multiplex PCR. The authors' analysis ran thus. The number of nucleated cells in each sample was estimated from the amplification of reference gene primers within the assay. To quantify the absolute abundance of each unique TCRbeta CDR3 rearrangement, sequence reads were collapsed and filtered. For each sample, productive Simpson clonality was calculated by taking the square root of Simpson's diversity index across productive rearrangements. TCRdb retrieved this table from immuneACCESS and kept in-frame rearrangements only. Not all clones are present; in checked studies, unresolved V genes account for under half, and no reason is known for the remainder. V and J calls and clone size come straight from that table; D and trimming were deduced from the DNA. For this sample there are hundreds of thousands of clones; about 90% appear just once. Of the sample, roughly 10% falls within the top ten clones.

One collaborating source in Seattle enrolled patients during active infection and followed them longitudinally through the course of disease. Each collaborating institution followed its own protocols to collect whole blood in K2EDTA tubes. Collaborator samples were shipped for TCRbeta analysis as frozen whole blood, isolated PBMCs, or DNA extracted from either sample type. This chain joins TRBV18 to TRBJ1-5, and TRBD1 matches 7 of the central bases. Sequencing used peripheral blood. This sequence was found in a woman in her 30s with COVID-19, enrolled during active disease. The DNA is TGTGCCAGCTCACCACAGGGGGCCGGGCAGCCCCAGCATTTT. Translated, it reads CASSPQGAGQPQHF.